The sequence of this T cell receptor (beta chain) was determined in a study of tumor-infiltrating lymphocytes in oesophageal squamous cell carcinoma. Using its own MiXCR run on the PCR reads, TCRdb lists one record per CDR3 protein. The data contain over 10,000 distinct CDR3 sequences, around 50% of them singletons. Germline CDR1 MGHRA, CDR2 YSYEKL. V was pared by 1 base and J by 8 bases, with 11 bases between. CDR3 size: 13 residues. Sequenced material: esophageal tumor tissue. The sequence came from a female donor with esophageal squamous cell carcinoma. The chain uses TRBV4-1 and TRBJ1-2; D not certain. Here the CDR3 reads CASSQAAGGGYTF. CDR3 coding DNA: TGCGCCAGCAGCCAAGCGGCAGGCGGGGGCTACACCTTC.